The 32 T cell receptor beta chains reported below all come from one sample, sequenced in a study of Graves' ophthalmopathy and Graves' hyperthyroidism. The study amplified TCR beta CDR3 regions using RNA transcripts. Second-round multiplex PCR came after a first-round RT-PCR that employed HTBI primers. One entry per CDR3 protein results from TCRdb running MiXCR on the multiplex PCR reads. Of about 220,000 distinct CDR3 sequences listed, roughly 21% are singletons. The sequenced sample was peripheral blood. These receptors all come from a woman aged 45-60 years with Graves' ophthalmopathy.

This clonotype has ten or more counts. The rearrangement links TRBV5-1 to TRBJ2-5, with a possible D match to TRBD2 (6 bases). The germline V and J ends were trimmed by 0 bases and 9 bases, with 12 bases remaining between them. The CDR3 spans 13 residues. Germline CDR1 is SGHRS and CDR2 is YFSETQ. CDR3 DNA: TGCGCCAGCAGCTTGGATACTAGCTGGTCCCAGTACTTC. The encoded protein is CASSLDTSWSQYF.

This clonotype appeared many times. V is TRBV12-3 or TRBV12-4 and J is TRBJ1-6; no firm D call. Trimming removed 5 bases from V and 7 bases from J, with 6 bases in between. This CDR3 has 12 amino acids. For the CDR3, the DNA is TGTGCCAGCAGTCCTGGAAATTCACCCCTCCACTTT. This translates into CASSPGNSPLHF.

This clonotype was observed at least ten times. The DNA of the CDR3 is TGTGCCAGCAGCCCCCAAGCCGCTAGCAATCAGCCCCAGCATTTT. It translates to CASSPQAASNQPQHF. The J gene is TRBJ1-5, the V gene TRBV12-3 or TRBV12-4; D call uncertain. CDR3 length: 15 amino acids. V shed 6 bases and J shed 0 bases, with 12 bases lying between them.

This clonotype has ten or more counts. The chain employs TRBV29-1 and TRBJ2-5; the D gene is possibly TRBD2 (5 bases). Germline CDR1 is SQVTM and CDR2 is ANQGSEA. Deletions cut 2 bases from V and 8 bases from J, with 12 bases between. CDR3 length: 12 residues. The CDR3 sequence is CSVEFSGSTQYF. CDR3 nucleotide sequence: TGCAGCGTTGAATTTTCGGGGTCTACCCAGTACTTC. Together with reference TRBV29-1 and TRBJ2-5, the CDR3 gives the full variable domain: SAVISQKPSRDICQRGTSLTIQCQVDSQVTMMFWYRQQPGQSLTLIATANQGSEATYESGFVIDKFPISRPNLTFSTLTVSNMSPEDSSIYLCSVEFSGSTQYFGPGTRLLVL.

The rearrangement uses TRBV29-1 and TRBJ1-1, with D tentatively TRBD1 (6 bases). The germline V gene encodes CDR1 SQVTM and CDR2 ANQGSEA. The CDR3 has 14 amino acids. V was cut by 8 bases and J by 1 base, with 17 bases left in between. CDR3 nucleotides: TGCAGCTGTATGCCCGGGACACGGAACACTGAAGCTTTCTTT. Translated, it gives CSCMPGTRNTEAFF.

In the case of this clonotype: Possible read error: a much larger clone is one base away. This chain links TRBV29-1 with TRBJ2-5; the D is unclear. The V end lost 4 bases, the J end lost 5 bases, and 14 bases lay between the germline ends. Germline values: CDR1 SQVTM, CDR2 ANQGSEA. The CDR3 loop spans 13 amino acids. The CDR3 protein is CSVVLVGAETQYF. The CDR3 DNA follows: TGCAGCGTTGTCCTGGTAGGAGCGGAGACCCAGTACTTC. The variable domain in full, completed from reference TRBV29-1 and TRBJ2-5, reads SAVISQKPSRDICQRGTSLTIQCQVDSQVTMMFWYRQQPGQSLTLIATANQGSEATYESGFVIDKFPISRPNLTFSTLTVSNMSPEDSSIYLCSVVLVGAETQYFGPGTRLLVL.

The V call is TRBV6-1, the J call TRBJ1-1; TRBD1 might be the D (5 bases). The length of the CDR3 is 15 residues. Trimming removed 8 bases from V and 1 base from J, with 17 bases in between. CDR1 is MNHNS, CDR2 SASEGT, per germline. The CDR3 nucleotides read TGTGCCAGCGTAAGGGTACAGGTATCGAACACTGAAGCTTTCTTT. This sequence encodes CASVRVQVSNTEAFF.

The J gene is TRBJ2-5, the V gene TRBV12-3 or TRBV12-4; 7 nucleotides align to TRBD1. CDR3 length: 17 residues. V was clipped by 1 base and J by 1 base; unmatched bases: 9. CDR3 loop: CASSLGRQGQIQETQYF. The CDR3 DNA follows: TGTGCCAGCAGTTTAGGACGACAGGGACAGATCCAAGAGACCCAGTACTTC.

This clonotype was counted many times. CDR3 sequence: CASSSREGLHEQYF. CDR3 in DNA: TGTGCCAGCAGCTCTCGGGAGGGCCTCCACGAGCAGTACTTC. The chain recombines TRBV7-8 with TRBJ2-7; 8 positions match TRBD2. CDR3 length equals 14 residues. Trimming cost V 4 bases and J 5 bases; bases outside gene matches: 7. Germline V gene lookup returns CDR1 SGHVS and CDR2 FQNEAQ.

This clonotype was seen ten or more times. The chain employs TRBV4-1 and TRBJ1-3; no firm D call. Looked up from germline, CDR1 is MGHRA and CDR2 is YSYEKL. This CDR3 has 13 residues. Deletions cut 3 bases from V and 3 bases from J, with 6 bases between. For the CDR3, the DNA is TGCGCCAGCAGCCAGGTTGGTGGAAACACCATATATTTT. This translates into CASSQVGGNTIYF.

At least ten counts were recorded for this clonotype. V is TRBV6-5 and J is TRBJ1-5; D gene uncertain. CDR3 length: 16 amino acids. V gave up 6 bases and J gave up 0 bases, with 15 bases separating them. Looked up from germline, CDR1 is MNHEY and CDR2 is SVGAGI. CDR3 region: CASRPTGVHSNQPQHF. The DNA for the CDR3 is TGTGCCAGCAGGCCTACCGGGGTACATAGCAATCAGCCCCAGCATTTT.

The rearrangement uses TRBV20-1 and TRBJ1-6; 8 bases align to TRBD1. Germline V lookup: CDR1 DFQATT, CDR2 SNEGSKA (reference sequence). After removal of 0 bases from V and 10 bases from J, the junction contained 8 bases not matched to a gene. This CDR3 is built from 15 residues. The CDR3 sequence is CSARDRRQGNSPLHF. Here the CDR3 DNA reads TGCAGTGCTAGAGATCGACGACAGGGGAACTCACCCCTCCACTTT.

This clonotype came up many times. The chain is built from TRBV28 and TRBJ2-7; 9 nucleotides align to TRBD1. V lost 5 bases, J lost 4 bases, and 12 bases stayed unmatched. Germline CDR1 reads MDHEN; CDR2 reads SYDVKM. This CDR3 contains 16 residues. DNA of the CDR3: TGTGCCAGCAGTCTCGAGCCGGGGACAGGGTATTACGAGCAGTACTTC. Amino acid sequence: CASSLEPGTGYYEQYF.

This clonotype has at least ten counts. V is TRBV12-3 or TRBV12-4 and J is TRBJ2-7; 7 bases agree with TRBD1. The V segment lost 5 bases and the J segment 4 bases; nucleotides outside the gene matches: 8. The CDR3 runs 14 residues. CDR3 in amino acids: CASSRGQNQYEQYF. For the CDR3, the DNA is TGTGCCAGCAGTCGGGGACAGAACCAATACGAGCAGTACTTC.

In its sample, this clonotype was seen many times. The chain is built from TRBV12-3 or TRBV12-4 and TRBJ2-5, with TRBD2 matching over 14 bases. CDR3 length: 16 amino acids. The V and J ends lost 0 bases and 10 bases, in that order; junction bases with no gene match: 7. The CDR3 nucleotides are TGTGCCAGCAGTTTAGCGCGCGGGACTAGCGGGAGAGGCCAGTACTTC. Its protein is CASSLARGTSGRGQYF.

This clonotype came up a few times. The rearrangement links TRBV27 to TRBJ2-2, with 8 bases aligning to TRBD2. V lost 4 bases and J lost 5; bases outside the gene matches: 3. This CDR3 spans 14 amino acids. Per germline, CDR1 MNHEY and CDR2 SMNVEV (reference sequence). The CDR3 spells CASSSGLDTGELFF. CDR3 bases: TGTGCCAGCAGTTCGGGACTAGATACCGGGGAGCTGTTTTTT.

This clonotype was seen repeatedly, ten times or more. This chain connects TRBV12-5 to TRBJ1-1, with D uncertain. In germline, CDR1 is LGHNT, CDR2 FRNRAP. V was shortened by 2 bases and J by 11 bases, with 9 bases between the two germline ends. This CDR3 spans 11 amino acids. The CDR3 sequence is CASGLTGGAFF. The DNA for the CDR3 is TGTGCTAGTGGTTTGACGGGAGGCGCTTTCTTT.

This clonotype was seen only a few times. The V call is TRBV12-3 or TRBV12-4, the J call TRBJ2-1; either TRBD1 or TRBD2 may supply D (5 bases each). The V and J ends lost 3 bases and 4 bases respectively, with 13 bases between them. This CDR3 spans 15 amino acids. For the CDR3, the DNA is TGTGCCAGCAGTTTGGGGACCTCGAAGTACAATGAGCAGTTCTTC. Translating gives CASSLGTSKYNEQFF.

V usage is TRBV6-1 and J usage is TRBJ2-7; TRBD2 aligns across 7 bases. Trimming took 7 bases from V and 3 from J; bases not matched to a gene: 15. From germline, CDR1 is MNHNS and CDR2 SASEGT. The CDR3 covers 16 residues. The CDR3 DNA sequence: TGTGCCAGCACCTTTGGGAAGCGGGGAAGTTACTACGAGCAGTACTTC. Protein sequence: CASTFGKRGSYYEQYF.

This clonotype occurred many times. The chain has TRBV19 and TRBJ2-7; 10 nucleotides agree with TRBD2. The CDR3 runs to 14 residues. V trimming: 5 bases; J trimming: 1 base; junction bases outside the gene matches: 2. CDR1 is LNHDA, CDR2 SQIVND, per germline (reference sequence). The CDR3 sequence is CASSRLAGSYEQYF. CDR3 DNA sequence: TGTGCCAGTAGTCGACTAGCGGGTTCCTACGAGCAGTACTTC.

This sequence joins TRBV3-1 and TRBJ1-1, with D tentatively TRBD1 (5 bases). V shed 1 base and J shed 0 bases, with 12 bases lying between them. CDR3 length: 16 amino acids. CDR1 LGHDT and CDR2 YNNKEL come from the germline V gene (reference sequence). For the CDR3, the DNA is TGTGCCAGCAGCCAAGGATCCGGGGGATTGAACACTGAAGCTTTCTTT. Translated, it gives CASSQGSGGLNTEAFF.

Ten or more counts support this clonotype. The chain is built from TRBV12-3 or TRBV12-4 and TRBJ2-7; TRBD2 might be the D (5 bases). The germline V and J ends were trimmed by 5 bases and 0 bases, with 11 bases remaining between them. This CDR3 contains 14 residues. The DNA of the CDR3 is TGTGCCAGCAGTATTACTGGGAGCTCCTACGAGCAGTACTTC. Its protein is CASSITGSSYEQYF.

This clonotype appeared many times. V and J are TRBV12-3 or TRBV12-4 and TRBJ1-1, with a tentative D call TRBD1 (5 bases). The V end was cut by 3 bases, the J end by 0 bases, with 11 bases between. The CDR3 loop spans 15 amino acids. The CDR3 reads CASSLRQNMNTEAFF. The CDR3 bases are TGTGCCAGCAGTTTGAGACAGAATATGAACACTGAAGCTTTCTTT.

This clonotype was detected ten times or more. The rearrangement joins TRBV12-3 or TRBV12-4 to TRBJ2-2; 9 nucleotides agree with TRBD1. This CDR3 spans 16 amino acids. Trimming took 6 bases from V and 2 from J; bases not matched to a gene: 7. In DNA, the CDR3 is TGTGCCAGCAGGCTACAGGGGGCCGAAAACACCGGGGAGCTGTTTTTT. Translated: CASRLQGAENTGELFF.

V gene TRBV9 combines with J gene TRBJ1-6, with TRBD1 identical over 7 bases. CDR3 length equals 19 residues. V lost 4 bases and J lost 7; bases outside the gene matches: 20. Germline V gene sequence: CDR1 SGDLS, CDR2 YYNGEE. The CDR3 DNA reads TGTGCCAGCAGCAAGGAGGACAGGCCGGGGAGGGGGAAAAATTCACCCCTCCACTTT. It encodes CASSKEDRPGRGKNSPLHF. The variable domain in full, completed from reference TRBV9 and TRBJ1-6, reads DSGVTQTPKHLITATGQRVTLRCSPRSGDLSVYWYQQSLDQGLQFLIQYYNGEERAKGNILERFSAQQFPDLHSELNLSSLELGDSALYFCASSKEDRPGRGKNSPLHFGNGTRLTVT.

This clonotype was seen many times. This chain's CDR3 is CASSIDRTATPRELFF. Here the CDR3 DNA reads TGTGCCAGTAGTATAGATCGGACCGCCACCCCCCGGGAGCTGTTTTTT. The rearrangement links TRBV19 to TRBJ2-2; D gene uncertain. The CDR3 length is 16 residues. The V gene lost 0 bases and the J gene lost 9 bases, with 17 bases spanning the gap. Germline V gene sequence: CDR1 LNHDA, CDR2 SQIVND (reference sequence).

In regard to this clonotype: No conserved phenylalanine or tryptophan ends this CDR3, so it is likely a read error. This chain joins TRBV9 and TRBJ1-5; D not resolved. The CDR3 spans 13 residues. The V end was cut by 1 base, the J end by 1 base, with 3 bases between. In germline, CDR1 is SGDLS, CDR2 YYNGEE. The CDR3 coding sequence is TGTGCCAGCAGCGTAAAAAGCAATCAGCCCCAGCATCTT. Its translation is CASSVKSNQPQHL.

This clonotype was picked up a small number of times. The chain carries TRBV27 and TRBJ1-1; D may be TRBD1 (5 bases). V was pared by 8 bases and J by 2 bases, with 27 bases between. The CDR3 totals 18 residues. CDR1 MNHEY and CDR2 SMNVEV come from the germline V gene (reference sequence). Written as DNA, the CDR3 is TGTGCCAGCGGTTACGGTCCCATTGCGGGGGTAGGAAACACTGAAGCTTTCTTT. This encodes CASGYGPIAGVGNTEAFF.

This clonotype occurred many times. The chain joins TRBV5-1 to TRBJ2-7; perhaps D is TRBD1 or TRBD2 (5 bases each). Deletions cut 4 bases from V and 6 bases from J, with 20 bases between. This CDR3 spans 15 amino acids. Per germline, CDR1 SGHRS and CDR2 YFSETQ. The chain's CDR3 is CASSGLGQGVGEQYF. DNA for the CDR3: TGCGCCAGCAGCGGACTCGGCCAGGGTGTCGGCGAGCAGTACTTC.

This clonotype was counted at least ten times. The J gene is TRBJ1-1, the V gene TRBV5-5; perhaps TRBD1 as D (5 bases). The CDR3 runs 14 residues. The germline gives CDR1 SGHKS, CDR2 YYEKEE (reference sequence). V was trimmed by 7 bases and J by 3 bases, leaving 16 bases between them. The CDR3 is CASWAGTRHTEAFF. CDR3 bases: TGTGCCAGCTGGGCCGGGACTAGGCACACTGAAGCTTTCTTT.

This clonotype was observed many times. The CDR3 bases are TGTGCCAGCAGTTTGGGGGGCAGCCCAGGGAACGAGCAGTACTTC. This translates into CASSLGGSPGNEQYF. The chain carries TRBV28 and TRBJ2-7; D is perhaps TRBD1 or TRBD2 (6 bases each). There are 15 residues in the CDR3. Germline V gene data show CDR1 as MDHEN and CDR2 as SYDVKM. Trimming shortened V by 3 bases and J by 5 bases, and 17 bases separated the two germline ends.

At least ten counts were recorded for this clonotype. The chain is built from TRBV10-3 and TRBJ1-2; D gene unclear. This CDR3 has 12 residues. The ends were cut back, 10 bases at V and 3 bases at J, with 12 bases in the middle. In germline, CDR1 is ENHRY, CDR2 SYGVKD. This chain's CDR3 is CANSDMDYGYTF. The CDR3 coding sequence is TGTGCCAATTCAGACATGGACTATGGCTACACCTTC.